These 13 T cell receptor beta chains were all obtained from the same sample, sequenced in a study of CD8 T cells in Susac syndrome. The authors reverse transcribed about 0.45 to 1 ug RNA with random hexamers. TCRdb recomputed calls from the immunoSEQ multiplex PCR reads with MiXCR, one row per CDR3 protein. The table includes roughly 140,000 distinct CDR3 sequences, around 94% detected once. The sample was CD8+ T cells from PBMCs. Receptors originate from a human donor in good health.

The chain employs TRBV30 and TRBJ2-1; D perhaps matches TRBD1 (5 bases). The V end was cut by 6 bases, the J end by 6 bases, with 9 bases between. The CDR3 has 11 residues. Germline-derived CDR1 and CDR2 are GTSNPN and SVGIG (reference sequence). For the CDR3, the DNA is TGTGCCTGTATTCAGGGCAATGAGCAGTTCTTC. Its protein is CACIQGNEQFF.

Notes on this clonotype: Germline and junction disagree at one end, which may indicate a read error. This chain uses TRBV7-9 with TRBJ2-1; either TRBD1 or TRBD2 may supply D (5 bases each). This CDR3 is 12 amino acids long. Germline CDR1 and CDR2: SEHNR and FQNEAQ (reference sequence). CDR3 sequence reads: CASSLMRGHWVF. The CDR3 nucleotides read TGTGCCAGCAGCTTGATGAGGGGCCATTGGGTCTTC. Together with reference TRBV7-9 and TRBJ2-1, the CDR3 gives the full variable domain: DTGVSQNPRHKITKRGQNVTFRCDPISEHNRLYWYRQTLGQGPEFLTYFQNEAQLEKSRLLSDRFSAERPKGSFSTLEIQRTEQGDSAMYLCASSLMRGHWVFGPGTRLTVL.

The chain combines TRBV5-1 with TRBJ1-1; D is undetermined. From germline, CDR1 is SGHRS and CDR2 YFSETQ. V lost 1 base and J lost 6, with 7 bases in between. The CDR3 length is 12 residues. The CDR3 is CASSLMGSEAFF. As DNA, the CDR3 is TGCGCCAGCAGCTTGATGGGGTCTGAAGCTTTCTTT.

V gene TRBV9 combines with J gene TRBJ1-2; no clear D gene. From germline, CDR1 is SGDLS and CDR2 YYNGEE. V lost 0 bases and J lost 4, with 10 bases in between. There are 14 residues in the CDR3. The CDR3 protein is CASSVAVGSYGYTF. In nucleotides, the CDR3 is TGTGCCAGCAGCGTAGCGGTAGGGAGCTATGGCTACACCTTC.

This clonotype was seen just once. The chain has TRBV6-2 or TRBV6-3 and TRBJ2-1; D might be TRBD2 (5 bases). Germline V gives CDR1 MNHEY, CDR2 SVGEGT. This CDR3 is built from 13 residues. Trimming removed 6 bases at V and 4 bases at J, with 10 bases between. Here the CDR3 reads CASSDGIYNEQFF. The CDR3 region has the DNA TGTGCCAGCAGCGACGGGATTTACAATGAGCAGTTCTTC.

The J gene is TRBJ2-7, the V gene TRBV29-1, with D possibly matching TRBD2 (6 bases). Germline V gene lookup returns CDR1 SQVTM and CDR2 ANQGSEA. V lost 4 bases to trimming and J lost 4 bases, with 11 bases between them. The CDR3 consists of 12 residues. The CDR3 DNA sequence: TGCAGCGTTGGGGCCGGGAGTTACGAGCAGTACTTC. Translating gives CSVGAGSYEQYF.

The genes are TRBV27 and TRBJ1-5; D is perhaps TRBD1 (6 bases). V lost 5 bases and J 7 bases, leaving 18 bases between the germline ends. This CDR3 region has 15 residues. Germline loops: CDR1 MNHEY, CDR2 SMNVEV (reference sequence). This CDR3 is CASSQDRTSGQPQHF. The CDR3 region has the DNA TGTGCCAGCAGTCAAGACAGGACCTCGGGGCAGCCCCAGCATTTT.

In its sample, this clonotype was seen once. V is TRBV9 and J is TRBJ1-5, with no clear D. The length of the CDR3 is 13 residues. Trimming stripped 3 bases from V and 0 bases from J, with 4 bases between. Per the germline V gene, CDR1 is SGDLS and CDR2 is YYNGEE. In DNA, the CDR3 is TGTGCCAGCAGCGGGACTAGCAATCAGCCCCAGCATTTT. Translating gives CASSGTSNQPQHF.

This rearrangement joins TRBV15 to TRBJ2-5; no clear D. Germline-derived CDR1 and CDR2 are LNHNV and YYDKDF (reference sequence). The ends were cut back, 0 bases at V and 1 base at J, with 0 bases in the middle. CDR3 size: 12 residues. For the CDR3, the DNA is TGTGCCACCAGCAGAGACCAAGAGACCCAGTACTTC. As protein: CATSRDQETQYF. The entire variable domain, with the rest obtained from reference TRBV15 and TRBJ2-5, is as follows: DAMVIQNPRYQVTQFGKPVTLSCSQTLNHNVMYWYQQKSSQAPKLLFHYYDKDFNNEADTPDNFQSRRPNTSFCFLDIRSPGLGDTAMYLCATSRDQETQYFGPGTRLLVL.

V and J are TRBV20-1 and TRBJ2-1; 14 nucleotides match TRBD2. Germline trimming cut 6 bases from V and 5 bases from J; bases unmatched to any gene: 9. Germline V lookup: CDR1 DFQATT, CDR2 SNEGSKA (reference sequence). This CDR3 spans 16 amino acids. CDR3 sequence (DNA): TGCAGTGCCAGGGGACTAGCGGGAGTATCGGACAATGAGCAGTTCTTC. It specifies CSARGLAGVSDNEQFF.

This chain joins TRBV27 and TRBJ2-7; 7 bases fit TRBD2. V dropped 8 bases and J dropped 3; count of bases not matched to a gene: 7. The CDR3 is made up of 13 amino acids. CDR1 and CDR2 (germline): MNHEY, SMNVEV (reference sequence). This CDR3 reads CASGRAGVYEQYF. As DNA, the CDR3 is TGTGCCAGCGGTCGTGCGGGAGTCTACGAGCAGTACTTC.

The chain has TRBV20-1 and TRBJ1-1, with D hard to call. Germline V CDR1 and CDR2: DFQATT, SNEGSKA (reference sequence). The ends were cut back, 3 bases at V and 0 bases at J, with 8 bases in the middle. The CDR3 loop spans 13 amino acids. The CDR3 is CSARVPMNTEAFF. CDR3 coding DNA: TGCAGTGCTAGGGTACCTATGAACACTGAAGCTTTCTTT.

The CDR3 region has the DNA TGTGCCAGCTCACCACAGGGTACCTCTAGCACAGATACGCAGTATTTT. Its protein is CASSPQGTSSTDTQYF. The chain links TRBV18 to TRBJ2-3; D not resolved. The CDR3 spans 16 residues. Germline V gene lookup returns CDR1 KGHSH and CDR2 LQKENI. V lost 1 base and J lost 0, with 11 bases in between.